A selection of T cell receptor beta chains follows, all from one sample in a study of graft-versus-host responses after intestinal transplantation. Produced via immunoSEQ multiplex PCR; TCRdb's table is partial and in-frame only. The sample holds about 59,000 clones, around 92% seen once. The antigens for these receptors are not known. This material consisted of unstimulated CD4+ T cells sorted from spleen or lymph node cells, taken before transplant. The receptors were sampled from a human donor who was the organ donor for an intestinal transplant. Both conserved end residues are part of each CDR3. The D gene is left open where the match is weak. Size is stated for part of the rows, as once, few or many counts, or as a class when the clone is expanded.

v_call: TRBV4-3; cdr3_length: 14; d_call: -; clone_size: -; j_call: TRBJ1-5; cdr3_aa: CASSQEVGNQPQHF; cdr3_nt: TGCGCCAGCAGCCAAGAAGTAGGCAATCAGCCCCAGCATTTT
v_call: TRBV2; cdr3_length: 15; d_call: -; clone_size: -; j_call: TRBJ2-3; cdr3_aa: CASRARDWVTDTQYF; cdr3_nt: TGTGCCAGCAGAGCCCGGGACTGGGTAACAGATACGCAGTATTTT
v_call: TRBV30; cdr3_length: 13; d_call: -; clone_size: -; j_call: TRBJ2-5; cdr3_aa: CAWSVGGRETQYF; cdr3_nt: TGTGCCTGGAGTGTCGGGGGCCGGGAGACCCAGTACTTC
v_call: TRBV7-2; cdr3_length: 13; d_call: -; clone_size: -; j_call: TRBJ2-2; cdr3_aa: CASRTGGTGELFF; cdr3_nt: TGTGCCAGCAGGACAGGAGGGACCGGGGAGCTGTTTTTT
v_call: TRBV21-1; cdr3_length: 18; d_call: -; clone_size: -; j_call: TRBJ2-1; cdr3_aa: CASSNGESAGRSYNEQFF; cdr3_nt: TGTGCCAGCAGCAACGGGGAGTCGGCGGGACGCTCCTACAATGAGCAGTTCTTC
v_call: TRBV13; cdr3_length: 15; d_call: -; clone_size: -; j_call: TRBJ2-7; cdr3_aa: CASSLRDQWGYEQYF; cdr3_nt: TGTGCCAGCAGCTTACGAGATCAGTGGGGGTACGAGCAGTACTTC
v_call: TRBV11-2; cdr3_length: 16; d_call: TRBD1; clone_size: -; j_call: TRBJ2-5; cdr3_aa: CASSPAPGGAWETQYF; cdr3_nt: TGTGCCAGCAGCCCAGCCCCAGGGGGCGCGTGGGAGACCCAGTACTTC
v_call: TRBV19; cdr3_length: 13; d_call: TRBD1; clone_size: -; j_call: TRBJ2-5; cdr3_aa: CASSPSGGVTQYF; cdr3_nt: TGTGCCAGTAGCCCTTCAGGGGGCGTGACCCAGTACTTC
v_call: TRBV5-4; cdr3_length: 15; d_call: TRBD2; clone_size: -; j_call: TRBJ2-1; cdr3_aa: CASSPSGGLLNEQFF; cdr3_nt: TGTGCCAGCAGCCCCAGCGGGGGGCTGTTAAATGAGCAGTTCTTC
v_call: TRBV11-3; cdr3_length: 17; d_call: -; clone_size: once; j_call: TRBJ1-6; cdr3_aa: CASSLQPTETYNSPLHF; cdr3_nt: TGTGCCAGCAGCTTGCAACCCACCGAAACGTATAATTCACCCCTCCACTTT
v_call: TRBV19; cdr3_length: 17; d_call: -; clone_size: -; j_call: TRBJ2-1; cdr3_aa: CASSIVGGVSSYNEQFF; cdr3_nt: TGTGCCAGTAGTATAGTTGGAGGGGTCAGCTCCTACAATGAGCAGTTCTTC
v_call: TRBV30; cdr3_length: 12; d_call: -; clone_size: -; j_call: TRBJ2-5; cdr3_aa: CAWSVLAETQYF; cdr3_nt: TGTGCCTGGAGTGTACTAGCAGAGACCCAGTACTTC
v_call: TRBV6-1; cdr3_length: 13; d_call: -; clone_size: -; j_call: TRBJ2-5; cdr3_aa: CASTEAGVETQYF; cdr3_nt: TGTGCCAGCACCGAGGCAGGGGTAGAGACCCAGTACTTC
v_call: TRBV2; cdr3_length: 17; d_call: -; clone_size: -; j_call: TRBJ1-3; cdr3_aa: CASRTGTAPFSGNTIYF; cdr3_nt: TGTGCCAGTAGAACCGGGACGGCACCTTTCTCTGGAAACACCATATATTTT
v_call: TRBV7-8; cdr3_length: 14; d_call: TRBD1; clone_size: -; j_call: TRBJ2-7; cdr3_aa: CASSATGASYEQYF; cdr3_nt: TGTGCCAGCAGCGCGACAGGGGCCAGCTACGAGCAGTACTTC
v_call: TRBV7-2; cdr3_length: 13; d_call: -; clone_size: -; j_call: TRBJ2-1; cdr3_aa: CASSLFASSEQFF; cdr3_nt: TGTGCCAGCAGCTTATTTGCTAGCTCGGAGCAGTTCTTC
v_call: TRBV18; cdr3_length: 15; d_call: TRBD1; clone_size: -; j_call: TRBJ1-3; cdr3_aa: CASSTRDSSGNTIYF; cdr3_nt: TGTGCCAGCTCAACCCGGGACAGCTCTGGAAACACCATATATTTT
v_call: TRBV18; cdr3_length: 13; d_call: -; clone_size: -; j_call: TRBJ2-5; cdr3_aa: CASSPDRSETQYF; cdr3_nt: TGTGCCAGCTCACCGGATCGGTCAGAGACCCAGTACTTC
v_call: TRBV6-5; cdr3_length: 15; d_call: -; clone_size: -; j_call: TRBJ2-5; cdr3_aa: CASGRGVGTKETQYF; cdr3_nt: TGTGCCAGCGGCCGCGGCGTTGGGACCAAAGAGACCCAGTACTTC
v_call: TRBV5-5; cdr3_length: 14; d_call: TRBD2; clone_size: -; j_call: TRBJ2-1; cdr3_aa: CASSLRGVLDEQFF; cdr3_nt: TGTGCCAGCAGCTTACGGGGGGTTCTTGATGAGCAGTTCTTC
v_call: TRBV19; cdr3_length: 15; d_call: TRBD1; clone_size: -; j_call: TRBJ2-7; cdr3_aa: CASSISPGQGYEQYF; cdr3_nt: TGTGCCAGTAGTATTAGTCCGGGACAGGGCTACGAGCAGTACTTC
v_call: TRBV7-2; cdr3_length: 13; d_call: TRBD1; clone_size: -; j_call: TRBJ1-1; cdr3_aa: CASSLTGGTEAFF; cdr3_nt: TGTGCCAGCAGCTTGACAGGGGGCACTGAAGCTTTCTTT
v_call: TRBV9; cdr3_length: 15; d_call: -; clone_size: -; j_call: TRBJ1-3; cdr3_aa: CASSVLGHSGNTIYF; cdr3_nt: TGTGCCAGCAGCGTACTCGGACACTCTGGAAACACCATATATTTT
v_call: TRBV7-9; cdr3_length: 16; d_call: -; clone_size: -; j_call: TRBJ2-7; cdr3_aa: CASSLSRVDNIYEQYF; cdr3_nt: TGTGCCAGCAGCTTATCCCGGGTCGATAACATCTACGAGCAGTACTTC
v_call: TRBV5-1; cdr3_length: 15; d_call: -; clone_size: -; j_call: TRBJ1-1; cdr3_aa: CASSAQGGGETEAFF; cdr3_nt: TGCGCCAGCAGCGCCCAAGGCGGGGGGGAAACTGAAGCTTTCTTT
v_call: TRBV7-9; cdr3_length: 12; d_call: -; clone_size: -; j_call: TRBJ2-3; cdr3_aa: CASSLDTNTQYF; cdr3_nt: TGTGCCAGCAGCTTAGACACCAATACGCAGTATTTT
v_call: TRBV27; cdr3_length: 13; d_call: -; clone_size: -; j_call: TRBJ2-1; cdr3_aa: CASSLSWGVEQFF; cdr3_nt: TGTGCCAGCAGTTTATCCTGGGGGGTTGAGCAGTTCTTC
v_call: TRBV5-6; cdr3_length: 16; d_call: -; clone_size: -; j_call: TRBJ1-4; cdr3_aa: CASSPQAGMGNEKLFF; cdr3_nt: TGTGCCAGCAGCCCCCAAGCAGGGATGGGTAATGAAAAACTGTTTTTT
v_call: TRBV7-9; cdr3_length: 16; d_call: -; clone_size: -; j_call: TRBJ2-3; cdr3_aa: CASSLVWGGGTDTQYF; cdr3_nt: TGTGCCAGCAGCTTAGTTTGGGGCGGGGGCACAGATACGCAGTATTTT
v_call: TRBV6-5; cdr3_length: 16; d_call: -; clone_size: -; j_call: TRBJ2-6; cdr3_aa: CASSYKGGSGANVLTF; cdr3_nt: TGTGCCAGCAGTTACAAGGGGGGCTCTGGGGCCAACGTCCTGACTTTC